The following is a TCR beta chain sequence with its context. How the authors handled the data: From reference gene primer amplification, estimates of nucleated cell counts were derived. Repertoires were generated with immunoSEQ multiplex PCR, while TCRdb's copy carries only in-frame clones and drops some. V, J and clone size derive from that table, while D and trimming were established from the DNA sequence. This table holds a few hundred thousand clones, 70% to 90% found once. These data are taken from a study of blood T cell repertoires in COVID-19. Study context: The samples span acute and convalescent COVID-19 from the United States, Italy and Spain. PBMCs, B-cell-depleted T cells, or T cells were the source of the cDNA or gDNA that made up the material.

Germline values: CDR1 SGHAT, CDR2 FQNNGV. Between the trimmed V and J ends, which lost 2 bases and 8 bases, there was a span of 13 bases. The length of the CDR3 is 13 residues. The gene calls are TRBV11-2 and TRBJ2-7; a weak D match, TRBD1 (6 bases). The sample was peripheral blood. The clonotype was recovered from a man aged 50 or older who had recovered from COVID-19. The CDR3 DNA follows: TGTGCCAGCAGCTTATTGAGGACAGATCAGCAGTACTTC. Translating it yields CASSLLRTDQQYF.